These 21 T cell receptor beta chains were sequenced from one sample in a study of blood T cell repertoires in COVID-19. TCRdb keeps only in-frame clones here, not all; method: immunoSEQ multiplex PCR. The repertoire includes some 25,000 clones, over 75% of them detected once, and around half sits in the top ten. Sequencing was carried out using peripheral blood. The receptors here all came from a man aged 50 to 60 with active or convalescent COVID-19.

There are a few counts of this clone. The V call is TRBV12-3 or TRBV12-4, the J call TRBJ1-5; tentative D call: TRBD1 (6 bases). The CDR3 is 12 residues long. Trimming shortened V by 7 bases and J by 4 bases, and 8 bases separated the two germline ends. DNA for the CDR3: TGTGCCAGCAACACAGGGAATCAGCCCCAGCATTTT. It specifies CASNTGNQPQHF.

The rearrangement uses TRBV10-2 and TRBJ1-2, with 7 nucleotides matching TRBD1. This CDR3 has 13 residues. Germline trimming cut 6 bases from V and 7 bases from J; bases unmatched to any gene: 8. Germline CDR1 WSHSY, CDR2 SAAADI. This CDR3 reads CASSTTGLGGYTF. For the CDR3, the DNA is TGCGCCAGCAGCACGACAGGGTTGGGTGGCTACACCTTC.

The chain recombines TRBV30 with TRBJ2-5; 13 bases align to TRBD2. The CDR3 is 15 residues long. Germline CDR1 is GTSNPN and CDR2 is SVGIG (reference sequence). The junction had 2 bases not matched to a gene; V was cut back by 0 bases and J by 4 bases. CDR3 in DNA: TGTGCCTGGAGTGTAACTAGCGGGAGGGCAGAGACCCAGTACTTC. It codes for CAWSVTSGRAETQYF.

The chain combines TRBV19 with TRBJ2-3, with D possibly matching TRBD1 (6 bases). The V end was cut by 8 bases, the J end by 0 bases, with 12 bases between. This CDR3 spans 14 amino acids. CDR1 LNHDA and CDR2 SQIVND come from the germline V gene (reference sequence). CDR3 protein: CASRGTPSTDTQYF. DNA for the CDR3: TGTGCCAGTCGAGGGACACCTAGCACAGATACGCAGTATTTT.

In this sample, this clone turned up once. The J gene is TRBJ1-2, the V gene TRBV5-1; no clear D. V was cut by 4 bases and J by 4 bases, with 17 bases left in between. This CDR3 contains 15 residues. Germline CDR1 reads SGHRS; CDR2 reads YFSETQ. DNA for the CDR3: TGCGCCAGCAGCAGCGGCCAGTTTGACCCCTATGGCTACACCTTC. Its translation is CASSSGQFDPYGYTF.

V usage is TRBV30 and J usage is TRBJ2-7; D is possibly TRBD2 (6 bases). V dropped 4 bases and J dropped 4 bases, with 14 bases sitting between them. CDR1 and CDR2 (germline): GTSNPN, SVGIG (reference sequence). This CDR3 contains 13 residues. The CDR3 spells CAWTPGGGYEQYF. CDR3 bases: TGTGCCTGGACTCCAGGTGGGGGGTACGAGCAGTACTTC.

This sequence joins TRBV4-1 and TRBJ2-5; weak D call: TRBD2 (5 bases). The CDR3 has 15 residues. V was shortened by 4 bases and J by 0 bases, with 12 bases between the two germline ends. Germline loops: CDR1 MGHRA, CDR2 YSYEKL. The CDR3 DNA is TGCGCCAGCAGCCCCCCTTGGCGGGACCAAGAGACCCAGTACTTC. As protein: CASSPPWRDQETQYF.

V usage is TRBV19 and J usage is TRBJ1-1, with 7 bases aligning to TRBD1. The length of the CDR3 is 13 residues. Germline-derived CDR1 and CDR2 are LNHDA and SQIVND (reference sequence). V shed 4 bases, J shed 4 bases, and the junction held 3 bases outside the gene matches. CDR3 bases: TGTGCCAGTAGTACACAGGGGTCCACTGAAGCTTTCTTT. Encoded protein: CASSTQGSTEAFF.

This clone appeared a few times. The chain couples TRBV6-6 to TRBJ2-1, with a weak D call TRBD1 (5 bases). The germline V gene has CDR1 MNHNY and CDR2 SVGAGI (reference sequence). Trimming shortened V by 0 bases and J by 2 bases, and 8 bases separated the two germline ends. The CDR3 consists of 15 residues. The CDR3 loop is CASSYSKGTYNEQFF. CDR3 DNA sequence: TGTGCCAGCAGTTACTCCAAGGGGACCTACAATGAGCAGTTCTTC.

The V and J genes are TRBV7-3 and TRBJ2-1; perhaps TRBD2 as D (5 bases). Germline V gene sequence: CDR1 SGHTA, CDR2 FQGTGA. The CDR3 has 14 amino acids. V gave up 5 bases and J gave up 5 bases, with 13 bases separating them. CDR3 in amino acids: CASSGDGMNNEQFF. In DNA form, the CDR3 reads TGTGCCAGCAGCGGCGACGGGATGAACAATGAGCAGTTCTTC.

The chain couples TRBV7-9 to TRBJ2-5; 8 nucleotides match TRBD1. The germline V gene has CDR1 SEHNR and CDR2 FQNEAQ (reference sequence). This CDR3 region has 14 residues. Trimming at V came to 5 bases and at J to 3 bases, leaving 5 bases not matched to a gene. The CDR3 sequence: CASSPATGEETQYF. The CDR3 nucleotides are TGTGCCAGCAGCCCCGCGACAGGGGAAGAGACCCAGTACTTC.

CDR3 coding DNA: TGTGCCAGCAGTGAACGGCAGGGAAGCGACGGCTACACCTTC. Protein sequence: CASSERQGSDGYTF. The genes are TRBV6-1 and TRBJ1-2; a possible D gene is TRBD1 (5 bases). The CDR3 contains 14 residues. The germline CDR1 and CDR2 sequences are MNHNS and SASEGT. Trimming took 2 bases from V and 8 from J, leaving 15 bases between them.

This clone came up once. This sequence joins TRBV5-4 and TRBJ1-1, with a possible D match to TRBD1 (5 bases). The CDR3 totals 12 residues. CDR1 and CDR2 (germline): SGHNT, YYREEE (reference sequence). The ends were cut back, 6 bases at V and 5 bases at J, with 11 bases in the middle. CDR3 sequence reads: CASTQGGTEAFF. CDR3 bases: TGTGCCAGCACGCAGGGAGGAACTGAAGCTTTCTTT.

The table lists this clone with a count of one. The chain uses TRBV29-1 and TRBJ2-1; possible D gene TRBD2, 5 bases. The CDR3 has 15 amino acids. The germline CDR1 and CDR2 sequences are SQVTM and ANQGSEA. The germline V and J ends were trimmed by 1 base and 3 bases, with 13 bases remaining between them. Written as DNA, the CDR3 is TGCAGCGTTGAAGGTAGGCGGGCGGACTACAATGAGCAGTTCTTC. Protein product: CSVEGRRADYNEQFF.

This clone was counted once. In DNA, the CDR3 is TGTGCCAGCAGTTATGGGAGTTCCTATGGCTACACCTTC. Translated: CASSYGSSYGYTF. The chain has TRBV6-5 and TRBJ1-2; D is unclear. There are 13 residues in the CDR3. The ends were cut back, 3 bases at V and 4 bases at J, with 9 bases in the middle. The germline V gene has CDR1 MNHEY and CDR2 SVGAGI.

The V and J genes are TRBV19 and TRBJ1-4; 8 bases map to TRBD1. Germline CDR1 reads LNHDA; CDR2 reads SQIVND (reference sequence). The CDR3 is 15 amino acids. The ends lost 2 bases at V and 8 bases at J; junction bases unmatched: 7. The CDR3 DNA is TGTGCCAGTAGTATAATAGGTCAGGGGGCGGAAAAACTGTTTTTT. Translated: CASSIIGQGAEKLFF.

This clone is classed as medium-sized. V and J are TRBV7-2 and TRBJ2-7; D perhaps matches TRBD2 (6 bases). The germline CDR1 and CDR2 sequences are SGHTA and FQGNSA. CDR3 size: 14 residues. Trimming cost V 5 bases and J 4 bases, with 15 bases left between them. In nucleotides, the CDR3 is TGTGCCAGCAGCATCCGGGACTCTTTATACGAGCAGTACTTC. It specifies CASSIRDSLYEQYF.

The genes are TRBV7-9 and TRBJ1-5, with 8 bases that match TRBD1. CDR1 is SEHNR, CDR2 FQNEAQ, per germline (reference sequence). The CDR3 runs 15 residues. V shed 5 bases, J shed 5 bases, and the junction held 8 bases outside the gene matches. The CDR3 region has the DNA TGTGCCAGCAGCCGAACAGGGGGGGAGGATCAGCCCCAGCATTTT. Protein sequence: CASSRTGGEDQPQHF. Based on the CDR3 plus reference TRBV7-9 and TRBJ1-5, the full variable domain is DTGVSQNPRHKITKRGQNVTFRCDPISEHNRLYWYRQTLGQGPEFLTYFQNEAQLEKSRLLSDRFSAERPKGSFSTLEIQRTEQGDSAMYLCASSRTGGEDQPQHFGDGTRLSIL.

Here the CDR3 reads CASSETMGARVNTEAFF. Written as DNA, the CDR3 is TGTGCCAGCAGTGAAACAATGGGGGCCCGGGTGAACACTGAAGCTTTCTTT. J is TRBJ1-1 and V is TRBV2, with D perhaps TRBD1 (6 bases). The CDR3 has 17 amino acids. Trimming pared 2 bases from V and 0 bases from J, leaving 16 bases between. From germline, CDR1 is SNHLY and CDR2 FYNNEI.

V gene TRBV11-2 combines with J gene TRBJ2-7; a possible D gene is TRBD1 (5 bases). Looked up from germline, CDR1 is SGHAT and CDR2 is FQNNGV. The V gene lost 2 bases and the J gene lost 2 bases, with 10 bases spanning the gap. The CDR3 has 14 amino acids. The CDR3 protein is CASSLSGKAYEQYF. CDR3 in DNA: TGTGCCAGCAGCTTATCAGGGAAAGCCTACGAGCAGTACTTC.

This chain links TRBV11-2 with TRBJ2-1; tentative D call: TRBD1 (5 bases). V gave up 0 bases and J gave up 6 bases, with 6 bases separating them. Germline V gene data show CDR1 as SGHAT and CDR2 as FQNNGV. There are 13 residues in the CDR3. CDR3 residues: CASSLEQANEQFF. The CDR3 DNA reads as TGTGCCAGCAGCTTAGAACAGGCCAATGAGCAGTTCTTC.